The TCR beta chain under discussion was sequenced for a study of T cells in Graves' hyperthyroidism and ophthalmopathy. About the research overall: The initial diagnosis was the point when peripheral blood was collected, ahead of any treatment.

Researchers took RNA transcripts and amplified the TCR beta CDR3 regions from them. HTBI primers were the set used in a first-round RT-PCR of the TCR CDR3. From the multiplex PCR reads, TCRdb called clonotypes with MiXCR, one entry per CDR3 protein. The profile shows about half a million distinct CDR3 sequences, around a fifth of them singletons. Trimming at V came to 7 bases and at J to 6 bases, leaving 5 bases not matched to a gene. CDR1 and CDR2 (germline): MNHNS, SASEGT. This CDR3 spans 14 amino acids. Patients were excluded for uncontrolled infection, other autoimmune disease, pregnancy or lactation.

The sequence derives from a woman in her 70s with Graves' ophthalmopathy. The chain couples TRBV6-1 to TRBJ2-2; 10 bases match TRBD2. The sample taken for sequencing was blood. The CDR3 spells CASTRTSGAGELFF. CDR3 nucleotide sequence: TGTGCCAGCACCCGGACTAGCGGAGCCGGGGAGCTGTTTTTT.